The rows below give T cell receptor beta chains drawn from one sample of a study of blood T cell repertoires in COVID-19. Only in-frame clones appear in the TCRdb table, and some are missing; sequencing was by immunoSEQ multiplex PCR. The sample includes some 270,000 clones, roughly 85% of them seen just once. Sequencing was performed on peripheral blood. The source is a woman between 70 and 85 years old with acute or convalescent COVID-19. The CDR3 runs from the conserved cysteine through the conserved F or W. Fields, in order: J gene, clone size, CDR3 length, V gene, D gene, CDR3 DNA, CDR3 protein. The D gene is left open where the match is weak. Not all rows give a size; the values are once, few, many and, for expanded clones, a class.

J: TRBJ1-1
size: once
length: 15
V: TRBV5-1
D: TRBD1
DNA: TGCGCCAGCAGCTTGGGAGGGGGCAAAGGGAGGGAAGCTTTCTTT
CDR3: CASSLGGGKGREAFF

J: TRBJ2-3
size: NA
length: 13
V: TRBV29-1
D: TRBD2
DNA: TGCAGCGTAGCGGGGGGGCCTGTAGATACGCAGTATTTT
CDR3: CSVAGGPVDTQYF

J: TRBJ2-2
size: few
length: 16
V: TRBV6-2/TRBV6-3
D: NA
DNA: TGTGCCAGCAGTTACCCCCGGGGTGGGGATGTCGGGGAGCTGTTTTTT
CDR3: CASSYPRGGDVGELFF

J: TRBJ2-2
size: NA
length: 15
V: TRBV5-1
D: TRBD1
DNA: TGCGCCAGCAGTGTGAGGACAGGGAACACCGGGGAGCTGTTTTTT
CDR3: CASSVRTGNTGELFF

J: TRBJ1-2
size: NA
length: 10
V: TRBV9
D: NA
DNA: TGTGCCAGCAGCGGTCTTGGCTACACCTTC
CDR3: CASSGLGYTF

J: TRBJ2-3
size: once
length: 15
V: TRBV5-1
D: TRBD1
DNA: TGCGCCAGCAGCCGGGACAGGCAGGGGGCAGATACGCAGTATTTT
CDR3: CASSRDRQGADTQYF

J: TRBJ1-2
size: NA
length: 14
V: TRBV7-8
D: TRBD1
DNA: TGTGCCAGCAGCCTTAGGACAGGGGTACGTGGCTACACCTTC
CDR3: CASSLRTGVRGYTF

J: TRBJ1-3
size: once
length: 15
V: TRBV7-9
D: TRBD1
DNA: TGTGCCAGCAGCTCGACAGGGATCTCTGGAAACACCATATATTTT
CDR3: CASSSTGISGNTIYF

J: TRBJ1-6
size: NA
length: 13
V: TRBV12-3/TRBV12-4
D: NA
DNA: TGTGCCAGCAGTCCAGGGTATAATTCACCCCTCCACTTT
CDR3: CASSPGYNSPLHF

J: TRBJ2-7
size: NA
length: 14
V: TRBV6-5
D: NA
DNA: TGTGCCAGCAGTTACTTTAACAGGGTTTACGAGCAGTACTTC
CDR3: CASSYFNRVYEQYF

J: TRBJ1-3
size: few
length: 12
V: TRBV30
D: NA
DNA: TGTGCCTGGAGTGTACAGGGAAACACCATATATTTT
CDR3: CAWSVQGNTIYF

J: TRBJ2-4
size: NA
length: 15
V: TRBV2
D: TRBD1
DNA: TGTGCCAGCAGTGGGGACAGGGGGCGAGGGAACATTCAGTACTTC
CDR3: CASSGDRGRGNIQYF

J: TRBJ1-6
size: NA
length: 16
V: TRBV27
D: NA
DNA: TGTGCCAGCACCTGGGGGGGAGGGTCCTATAATTCACCCCTCCACTTT
CDR3: CASTWGGGSYNSPLHF

J: TRBJ1-1
size: NA
length: 14
V: TRBV25-1
D: TRBD1
DNA: TGTGCCAGCAGAGACAGGGGGCGATTTGGGGAAGCTTTCTTT
CDR3: CASRDRGRFGEAFF

J: TRBJ1-2
size: NA
length: 16
V: TRBV7-9
D: NA
DNA: TGTGCCACCGGGAATATGGGCGCGGAGGGGCGTTATGGCTACACCTTC
CDR3: CATGNMGAEGRYGYTF

J: TRBJ2-7
size: NA
length: 16
V: TRBV5-1
D: TRBD2
DNA: TGCGCCAGCAGCTTGGCCGCCGGCGGGGGAGCCTACGAGCAGTACTTC
CDR3: CASSLAAGGGAYEQYF

J: TRBJ2-1
size: NA
length: 15
V: TRBV30
D: NA
DNA: TGTGCCTGGAGCATGGGGCGGGGGCGATACAATGAGCAGTTCTTC
CDR3: CAWSMGRGRYNEQFF

J: TRBJ1-6
size: NA
length: 14
V: TRBV6-5
D: TRBD1
DNA: TGTGCCAGCAGACACCGGGACAGCCCATCACCCCTCCACTTT
CDR3: CASRHRDSPSPLHF

J: TRBJ1-2
size: NA
length: 14
V: TRBV6-5
D: TRBD1
DNA: TGTGCCAGCAGTTATGGGACAGGGGAAGGCGGCTACACCTTC
CDR3: CASSYGTGEGGYTF

J: TRBJ1-5
size: NA
length: 17
V: TRBV5-5
D: NA
DNA: TGTGCCAGCAGCTTGGGGAGCCCCCCCGGGGACAATCAGCCCCAGCATTTT
CDR3: CASSLGSPPGDNQPQHF

J: TRBJ2-1
size: NA
length: 17
V: TRBV5-1
D: NA
DNA: TGCGCCAGCAGCTTGGTTAGTCAGGGCCCCACATACAATGAGCAGTTCTTC
CDR3: CASSLVSQGPTYNEQFF

J: TRBJ2-5
size: NA
length: 17
V: TRBV30
D: TRBD2
DNA: TGTGCCTGGAGTGTTGGTCTAGCGGGGGGGGTAGGAGAGACCCAGTACTTC
CDR3: CAWSVGLAGGVGETQYF

J: TRBJ2-2
size: NA
length: 16
V: TRBV3-1/TRBV3-2
D: NA
DNA: TGTGCCAGCAGCCAAGGGCTAGGACTAAGCACCGGGGAGCTGTTTTTT
CDR3: CASSQGLGLSTGELFF

J: TRBJ2-3
size: NA
length: 15
V: TRBV2
D: TRBD1
DNA: TGTGCCAGCAGCGTTGGACAGGGTGCGGCAGATACGCAGTATTTT
CDR3: CASSVGQGAADTQYF

J: TRBJ2-1
size: few
length: 13
V: TRBV2
D: NA
DNA: TGTGCCAGCGAATGGGCGGGGAACAATGAGCAGTTCTTC
CDR3: CASEWAGNNEQFF

J: TRBJ2-3
size: NA
length: 14
V: TRBV7-2
D: NA
DNA: TGTGCCAGCAGCGGCAGGACTAGCACAGATACGCAGTATTTT
CDR3: CASSGRTSTDTQYF

J: TRBJ2-2
size: once
length: 17
V: TRBV3-1/TRBV3-2
D: NA
DNA: TGTGCCAGCAGCCAAGAAAACAGGTTAATGAACACCGGGGAGCTGTTTTTT
CDR3: CASSQENRLMNTGELFF

J: TRBJ2-3
size: NA
length: 16
V: TRBV3-1/TRBV3-2
D: TRBD2
DNA: TGTGCCAGCAGCCAGGGTCTAGCGGGGGGCCCAGATACGCAGTATTTT
CDR3: CASSQGLAGGPDTQYF

J: TRBJ1-5
size: NA
length: 15
V: TRBV6-6
D: NA
DNA: TGTGCCAGCAGTTACTGGGGGGGCGGGGATCAGCCCCAGCATTTT
CDR3: CASSYWGGGDQPQHF

J: TRBJ2-3
size: once
length: 15
V: TRBV5-1
D: TRBD1
DNA: TGCGCCAGCAGCTTGGACAGGGGGTTGGCAGATACGCAGTATTTT
CDR3: CASSLDRGLADTQYF

J: TRBJ2-5
size: NA
length: 14
V: TRBV5-8
D: NA
DNA: TGTGCCAGCAGCTTGGAGCCAAGCCAAGAGACCCAGTACTTC
CDR3: CASSLEPSQETQYF

J: TRBJ1-6
size: few
length: 15
V: TRBV4-1
D: NA
DNA: TGCGCCAGCAGCCAAGCGCAGGTCGGATATTCACCCCTCCACTTT
CDR3: CASSQAQVGYSPLHF

J: TRBJ2-4
size: NA
length: 14
V: TRBV7-2
D: NA
DNA: TGTGCCAGCAGTTCGACGTCGACTCCCAACATTCAGTACTTC
CDR3: CASSSTSTPNIQYF

J: TRBJ1-6
size: NA
length: 13
V: TRBV7-9
D: NA
DNA: TGTGCCAGCAGCTCTCGACAAAACTCACCCCTCCACTTT
CDR3: CASSSRQNSPLHF

J: TRBJ1-2
size: NA
length: 14
V: TRBV2
D: NA
DNA: TGTGCCAGCAGAGCCGTTCCCCGGACTTATGGCTACACCTTC
CDR3: CASRAVPRTYGYTF

J: TRBJ1-6
size: NA
length: 17
V: TRBV30
D: TRBD1
DNA: TGTGCCTGGAGTGCCCCGAATGTCGACAGGGGGCATTCACCCCTCCACTTT
CDR3: CAWSAPNVDRGHSPLHF

J: TRBJ2-5
size: few
length: 13
V: TRBV7-2
D: NA
DNA: TGTGCCAGCAGCTTTTCGACTCCCCCTGCCCAGTACTTC
CDR3: CASSFSTPPAQYF

J: TRBJ1-6
size: NA
length: 14
V: TRBV5-1
D: TRBD1
DNA: TGCGCCAGCAGCTCCTTGACAGGGGATTCACCCCTCCACTTT
CDR3: CASSSLTGDSPLHF

J: TRBJ1-5
size: NA
length: 15
V: TRBV3-1/TRBV3-2
D: NA
DNA: TGTGCCAGCAGCCAAGAGGCAGGGTTCAATCAGCCCCAGCATTTT
CDR3: CASSQEAGFNQPQHF

J: TRBJ1-1
size: NA
length: 15
V: TRBV5-1
D: TRBD1
DNA: TGCGCCAGCAGTCCCGGGACAGGGGGTTCACGTGGAGCTTTCTTT
CDR3: CASSPGTGGSRGAFF

J: TRBJ2-7
size: NA
length: 15
V: TRBV19
D: NA
DNA: TGTGCCAGTAGTATAGCCTTAGACGGGAACTACGAGCAGTACTTC
CDR3: CASSIALDGNYEQYF

J: TRBJ2-3
size: NA
length: 20
V: TRBV9
D: TRBD2
DNA: TGTGCCAGCAGCGTAGAAGATAGCGGGGGCCCGAAACCTAGGCGAGATACGCAGTATTTT
CDR3: CASSVEDSGGPKPRRDTQYF

J: TRBJ1-5
size: NA
length: 15
V: TRBV5-4
D: NA
DNA: TGTGCCAGCAGCTGGGGGGGGACTCCTGATCAGCCCCAGCATTTT
CDR3: CASSWGGTPDQPQHF

J: TRBJ1-5
size: NA
length: 16
V: TRBV15
D: NA
DNA: TGTGCCACCAGCAGAGGATCCGGGGTTAGGAAGGAGCCCCAGCATTTT
CDR3: CATSRGSGVRKEPQHF

J: TRBJ2-5
size: NA
length: 12
V: TRBV29-1
D: NA
DNA: TGCAGCGTTGAACGCGGTGCCGAGACCCAGTACTTC
CDR3: CSVERGAETQYF

J: TRBJ1-2
size: NA
length: 12
V: TRBV6-1
D: NA
DNA: TGTGCCAGCAGTGACAGGGACTATGGCTACACCTTC
CDR3: CASSDRDYGYTF

J: TRBJ1-2
size: few
length: 13
V: TRBV5-4
D: NA
DNA: TGTGCCAGCAGCTTAACAGGGTCCTATGGCTACACCTTC
CDR3: CASSLTGSYGYTF